Each of the 20 T cell receptor beta chains below was sequenced from the same sample in a study of blood T cell repertoires in COVID-19. TCRdb's copy holds only in-frame clones and misses some; the assay was immunoSEQ multiplex PCR. The data hold some 400,000 clones, with roughly 90% observed a single time. Specimen: peripheral blood. Receptor source: a man between 18 and 29 years old with active or convalescent COVID-19.

The chain uses TRBV4-3 and TRBJ1-1, with D maybe TRBD1 (6 bases). Trimming shortened V by 3 bases and J by 1 base, and 12 bases separated the two germline ends. The CDR3 runs 15 residues. From germline, CDR1 is LGHNA and CDR2 YSLEER. CDR3 DNA sequence: TGCGCCAGCAGCCAGGAGGACAGCCGGAACACTGAAGCTTTCTTT. Amino acids: CASSQEDSRNTEAFF.

V and J are TRBV7-9 and TRBJ2-7; 8 bases match TRBD2. The J segment lost 2 bases and the V segment lost 4 bases, leaving 4 bases of the junction unmatched. Germline values: CDR1 SEHNR, CDR2 FQNEAQ (reference sequence). This CDR3 spans 14 amino acids. The CDR3 loop is CASSYSGKAYEQYF. DNA of the CDR3: TGTGCCAGCAGCTATAGCGGGAAAGCCTACGAGCAGTACTTC.

On this clone: One end of the junction is discordant with germline, which a read error may explain. Other DNA sequences within the sample encode an identical CDR3. The V and J genes are TRBV18 and TRBJ2-6, with D perhaps matching TRBD1 (5 bases). The germline CDR1 and CDR2 sequences are KGHSH and LQKENI. The CDR3 length is 14 residues. For the CDR3, the DNA is TGTGCCAGCTCTCTAGGCTCTGGGGCCAACGTGCTGACTTTC. It translates to CASSLGSGANVLTF.

This sequence joins TRBV7-8 and TRBJ1-4; perhaps TRBD1 as D (6 bases). Trimming stripped 10 bases from V and 1 base from J, with 10 bases between. The germline V gene encodes CDR1 SGHVS and CDR2 FQNEAQ. The CDR3 length is 13 residues. CDR3 residues: CATGERTNEKLFF. The CDR3 coding sequence is TGTGCCACAGGGGAACGAACTAATGAAAAACTGTTTTTT.

The rearrangement uses TRBV9 and TRBJ1-1; D perhaps matches TRBD1 (6 bases). The CDR3 is made up of 15 amino acids. Trimming cost V 0 bases and J 5 bases, with 14 bases left between them. Germline V CDR1 and CDR2: SGDLS, YYNGEE. DNA for the CDR3: TGTGCCAGCAGCGTAGTTTCGGGGGGGCAAACTGAAGCTTTCTTT. Protein sequence: CASSVVSGGQTEAFF.

The genes are TRBV6-5 and TRBJ2-7, with 9 bases aligning to TRBD1. The junction had 5 bases not matched to a gene; V was cut back by 0 bases and J by 5 bases. CDR1 MNHEY and CDR2 SVGAGI come from the germline V gene. CDR3 size: 15 residues. CDR3 residues: CASSYSTGGRDEQYF. DNA of the CDR3: TGTGCCAGCAGTTACTCGACAGGGGGGAGGGACGAGCAGTACTTC.

This clone was seen a single time. The chain links TRBV4-3 to TRBJ2-1; D may be TRBD2 (6 bases). The V and J ends lost 3 bases and 8 bases respectively, with 11 bases between them. The CDR3 is made up of 13 amino acids. CDR1 and CDR2 from the germline V gene are LGHNA and YSLEER. CDR3 loop: CASSQTSLDEQFF. CDR3 DNA sequence: TGCGCCAGCAGCCAGACTAGTTTGGATGAGCAGTTCTTC.

The CDR3 loop reads CASRPGTGGRQPQHF. The CDR3 DNA follows: TGCGCCAGCAGACCAGGGACAGGGGGTAGACAGCCCCAGCATTTT. The rearrangement joins TRBV5-1 to TRBJ1-5, with 11 bases fitting TRBD1. The germline CDR1 and CDR2 sequences are SGHRS and YFSETQ. This CDR3 is 15 amino acids long. Germline trimming cut 5 bases from V and 7 bases from J; bases unmatched to any gene: 8.

This clone was picked up a small number of times. The V call is TRBV2, the J call TRBJ2-3; 10 bases match TRBD1. Germline lookup yields CDR1 SNHLY and CDR2 FYNNEI. Trimming removed 5 bases from V and 3 bases from J; junction bases left unmatched: 5. The CDR3 runs 15 residues. The CDR3 spells CASSKRTGGTDTQYF. CDR3 in DNA: TGTGCCAGCAGTAAGCGGACAGGGGGGACAGATACGCAGTATTTT.

The J gene is TRBJ2-1, the V gene TRBV9; 12 bases fit TRBD2. The CDR3 extends over 17 amino acids. With 0 bases clipped from V and 7 bases from J, the junction kept 8 bases outside the gene matches. Germline assignment: CDR1 SGDLS and CDR2 YYNGEE. DNA of the CDR3: TGTGCCAGCAGCGTAGAGACTAGCGGGAGTGGTAGTAATGAGCAGTTCTTC. Encoded protein: CASSVETSGSGSNEQFF.

The V gene is TRBV20-1, the J gene TRBJ1-5; the D is unclear. The CDR3 totals 14 residues. The V end lost 3 bases, the J end lost 2 bases, and 11 bases lay between the germline ends. Germline V gene sequence: CDR1 DFQATT, CDR2 SNEGSKA (reference sequence). CDR3 DNA sequence: TGCAGTGCTAGTAGACAAGTGGGCAATCAGCCCCAGCATTTT. It translates to CSASRQVGNQPQHF.

This chain links TRBV4-3 with TRBJ1-1, with D possibly TRBD1 on 6 matching bases. Trimming took 4 bases from V and 4 from J, leaving 19 bases between them. Looked up from germline, CDR1 is LGHNA and CDR2 is YSLEER. This CDR3 region has 16 residues. The CDR3 loop is CASSPELTGLRTEAFF. The CDR3 nucleotides read TGCGCCAGCAGCCCCGAACTAACAGGGCTGCGCACTGAAGCTTTCTTT.

In its sample, this clone was seen once. The V call is TRBV29-1, the J call TRBJ1-4, with D hard to call. Per germline, CDR1 SQVTM and CDR2 ANQGSEA. Trimming took 6 bases from V and 8 from J, leaving 13 bases between them. The CDR3 is made up of 12 amino acids. The CDR3 DNA reads as TGCAGCGTCTTACCAGCCGGGGAAAAACTGTTTTTT. This translates into CSVLPAGEKLFF.

A note on this clone: The sample contains more than one DNA sequence encoding this CDR3. V gene TRBV27 combines with J gene TRBJ2-1; 7 bases line up with TRBD2. The CDR3 has 14 amino acids. The germline gives CDR1 MNHEY, CDR2 SMNVEV (reference sequence). V lost 3 bases, J lost 2 bases, and 1 base stayed unmatched. The CDR3 sequence: CASSLSGTYNEQFF. In nucleotides, the CDR3 is TGTGCCAGCAGTTTGAGCGGGACCTACAATGAGCAGTTCTTC.

The gene calls are TRBV6-6 and TRBJ1-6; 8 nucleotides align to TRBD1. Germline V gene sequence: CDR1 MNHNY, CDR2 SVGAGI (reference sequence). The CDR3 sequence is 16 residues long. V shed 5 bases and J 10 bases; nucleotides not matched to a gene: 13. CDR3 bases: TGTGCCAGCAGTCGGACAGTCGACAGGGGAAACTCACCCCTCCACTTT. The encoded protein is CASSRTVDRGNSPLHF.

This chain connects TRBV28 to TRBJ1-2, with TRBD1 matching 7 bases. The CDR3 extends over 13 amino acids. The germline V gene encodes CDR1 MDHEN and CDR2 SYDVKM. Trimming took 4 bases from V and 8 from J; bases not matched to a gene: 7. CDR3: CASSSTGLDGYTF. CDR3 nucleotides: TGTGCCAGCAGTTCGACAGGGTTGGACGGCTACACCTTC.

J is TRBJ1-1 and V is TRBV6-4, with 7 bases aligning to TRBD1. The length of the CDR3 is 18 residues. Germline V lookup: CDR1 MRHNA, CDR2 SNTAGT. Trimming took 4 bases from V and 0 from J; bases not matched to a gene: 14. This chain's CDR3 is CASSVSGTGAVMNTEAFF. DNA of the CDR3: TGTGCCAGCAGTGTCTCGGGAACAGGGGCGGTTATGAACACTGAAGCTTTCTTT.

Here the CDR3 reads CASSSTPGQFSYEQYF. The CDR3 nucleotides read TGTGCCAGCAGCTCCACCCCGGGACAGTTTTCCTACGAGCAGTACTTC. The chain uses TRBV7-6 and TRBJ2-7, with TRBD1 matching 7 bases. V gave up 4 bases and J gave up 1 base; unmatched junction bases: 10. Germline assignment: CDR1 SGHVS and CDR2 FNYEAQ. The CDR3 covers 16 residues.

The V call is TRBV15, the J call TRBJ2-1; 7 bases map to TRBD2. With V trimmed by 0 bases and J by 6 bases, 8 bases remained unmatched. The germline V gene has CDR1 LNHNV and CDR2 YYDKDF (reference sequence). The CDR3 consists of 16 residues. CDR3 nucleotides: TGTGCCACCAGCAGAGATCGGGGGAGGGCCACCAATGAGCAGTTCTTC. Residues: CATSRDRGRATNEQFF.

This chain joins TRBV28 and TRBJ2-4; D possibly corresponds to TRBD1 (5 bases). Germline CDR1 is MDHEN and CDR2 is SYDVKM. The length of the CDR3 is 15 residues. The V end was cut by 2 bases, the J end by 4 bases, with 12 bases between. The CDR3 loop reads CASSLGGAEKNIQYF. As DNA, the CDR3 is TGTGCCAGCAGTTTAGGTGGGGCTGAGAAAAACATTCAGTACTTC.